The 12 T cell receptor beta chains reported below all come from one sample, sequenced in a study of T cell clonality in common variable immunodeficiency. Measured with immunoSEQ multiplex PCR; TCRdb has only the in-frame clones, and not every one. This sample has tens of thousands of clones and no singletons, with about 1.5% in the ten largest. The specimen sequenced was peripheral blood mononuclear cells. These receptors were taken from a person aged 18 to 75 in good health.

This clone came up many times. The DNA ends 3 residues before the CDR3 does, and the rest of the CDR3 is filled in from the germline J gene. The chain uses TRBV7-3 and TRBJ2-2, with 9 nucleotides matching TRBD2. J lost 6 bases, V lost 6 bases, and 11 bases had no gene match. The CDR3 has 16 amino acids. Germline V gene lookup returns CDR1 SGHTA and CDR2 FQGTGA. CDR3 DNA, as far as it was read: TGTGCCAGCAGTCCTTCTAGCGGGACCAAGGCCGGGGAG. Protein product: CASSPSSGTKAGE. The whole CDR3 protein is CASSPSSGTKAGELFF.

This clone was recorded many times. The read ends 3 residues before the CDR3 terminus; that terminus is restored from the germline J gene. The V gene is TRBV5-1, the J gene TRBJ2-3; D is perhaps TRBD1 (5 bases). The CDR3 runs 15 residues. V was pared by 1 base and J by 6 bases, with 15 bases between. Germline CDR1 SGHRS, CDR2 YFSETQ. The CDR3 here is CASSLSGSAMDTQYF. CDR3 DNA, as far as it was read: TGCGCCAGCAGCTTGTCAGGGTCGGCTATGGATACG. The whole variable domain, remainder taken from reference TRBV5-1 and TRBJ2-3, is KAGVTQTPRYLIKTRGQQVTLSCSPISGHRSVSWYQQTPGQGLQFLFEYFSETQRNKGNFPGRFSGRQFSNSRSEMNVSTLELGDSALYLCASSLSGSAMDTQYFGPGTRLTVL.

This clone was detected ten times or more. The read halts 3 residues ahead of the CDR3 end, with the missing end drawn from the germline J gene. This rearrangement joins TRBV5-4 to TRBJ1-2, with 11 bases fitting TRBD1. V shed 1 base, J shed 4 bases, and the junction held 3 bases outside the gene matches. This CDR3 comprises 15 residues. The germline V gene has CDR1 SGHNT and CDR2 YYREEE (reference sequence). The sequenced CDR3 bases are TGTGCCAGCAGCTTGCGGACAGGGGGCCCCTATGGC. Translated, it gives CASSLRTGGPYG. The entire CDR3 reads CASSLRTGGPYGYTF. The entire variable domain, with the rest obtained from reference TRBV5-4 and TRBJ1-2, is as follows: ETGVTQSPTHLIKTRGQQVTLRCSSQSGHNTVSWYQQALGQGPQFIFQYYREEENGRGNFPPRFSGLQFPNYSSELNVNALELDDSALYLCASSLRTGGPYGYTFGSGTRLTVV.

In its sample, this clone was seen a few times. The read ends 3 residues shy of where the CDR3 ends; the end is completed using the germline J gene. V gene TRBV5-1 combines with J gene TRBJ2-5; 8 positions agree with TRBD1. CDR3 length equals 16 residues. CDR1 and CDR2 from the germline V gene are SGHRS and YFSETQ. V shed 2 bases and J 1 base; nucleotides not matched to a gene: 7. The CDR3 bases that were read are TGCGCCAGCAGCTTTGGGGCAGGGGGCTCCCAAGAGACC. Encoded protein: CASSFGAGGSQET. The CDR3 as a whole reads CASSFGAGGSQETQYF.

There are many counts of this clone. The read terminates 3 residues before the CDR3 end, so the remaining end is supplied by the germline J gene. This chain links TRBV19 with TRBJ1-1; D gene unclear. The CDR3 runs to 15 residues. Trimming took off 5 bases at V and 4 bases at J, with 17 bases between the two ends. Germline values: CDR1 LNHDA, CDR2 SQIVND (reference sequence). The CDR3 is CASSRAAGSSTEAFF. CDR3 DNA, as far as it was read: TGTGCCAGTAGTCGGGCCGCGGGGTCTAGCACTGAA.

This clone has at least ten counts. The read halts 3 residues ahead of the CDR3 end, with the missing end drawn from the germline J gene. The chain combines TRBV20-1 with TRBJ2-3, with 8 bases that match TRBD2. V gave up 5 bases and J gave up 6 bases; unmatched junction bases: 13. CDR1 and CDR2 from the germline V gene are DFQATT and SNEGSKA (reference sequence). The CDR3 sequence is 15 residues long. The sequenced part of the CDR3 DNA is TGCAGTGCTCCACGGAGCGGGAGACCTCATGATACG. Its translation is CSAPRSGRPHDT. The whole CDR3 protein reads CSAPRSGRPHDTQYF.

This clone has ten or more counts. The read ends 3 residues early relative to the CDR3; the germline J gene fills the gap. The chain carries TRBV6-2 or TRBV6-3 and TRBJ1-1; 8 bases fit TRBD1. CDR3 length: 13 amino acids. The germline gives CDR1 MNHEY, CDR2 SVGEGT. CDR3 in amino acids: CASRTGGQLFAFF. The covered CDR3 bases are TGTGCCAGCAGAACAGGGGGACAGTTGTTC.

This clone was seen many times. The covered CDR3 bases are TGTGCCAGCAGCTTATCAAGCGGCCACAATGAG. It specifies CASSLSSGHNE. The CDR3, in full, reads CASSLSSGHNEQFF. This chain uses TRBV11-2 with TRBJ2-1; a possible D gene is TRBD2 (5 bases). Read sequence stops 3 residues before the CDR3 end, and the germline J gene provides the missing end. CDR3 size: 14 residues. Germline V gene data show CDR1 as SGHAT and CDR2 as FQNNGV. V lost 2 bases and J 5 bases, leaving 10 bases between the germline ends. Supplemented by reference TRBV11-2 and TRBJ2-1, the full variable domain reads EAGVAQSPRYKIIEKRQSVAFWCNPISGHATLYWYQQILGQGPKLLIQFQNNGVVDDSQLPKDRFSAERLKGVDSTLKIQPAKLEDSAVYLCASSLSSGHNEQFFGPGTRLTVL.

This clone was recorded at least ten times. The read falls 3 residues short of the CDR3 end, and the missing part is taken from the germline J gene. The chain joins TRBV9 to TRBJ2-5; 8 bases agree with TRBD2. This CDR3 comprises 15 residues. Trimming removed 0 bases from V and 4 bases from J; junction bases left unmatched: 5. CDR1 and CDR2 from the germline V gene are SGDLS and YYNGEE. CDR3: CASSVGGLVPETQYF. CDR3 DNA, as far as it was read: TGTGCCAGCAGCGTAGGGGGACTAGTTCCAGAGACC.

This clone occurred a few times. Read data end 3 residues before the CDR3 end; the end is taken from the germline J gene. The rearrangement uses TRBV18 and TRBJ1-5; D unresolved. V lost 1 base and J lost 9, with 16 bases in between. CDR3 length: 15 residues. Germline V lookup: CDR1 KGHSH, CDR2 LQKENI. The DNA read from the CDR3 is TGTGCCAGCTCACCACTGAGAGGGCCTGAAGGGCCC. Its translation is CASSPLRGPEGP. The entire CDR3 protein reads CASSPLRGPEGPQHF.

This clone showed up many times. The observed sequence ends 3 residues before the CDR3 terminus, with the missing tail filled in from the germline J gene. The V gene is TRBV5-1, the J gene TRBJ2-6; D call uncertain. Deletions cut 1 base from V and 0 bases from J, with 5 bases between. The CDR3 covers 15 residues. Germline-derived CDR1 and CDR2 are SGHRS and YFSETQ. CDR3 sequence reads: CASSLSSSGANVLTF. The sequenced part of the CDR3 DNA is TGCGCCAGCAGCTTGTCCTCCTCTGGGGCCAACGTC.

This clone was observed many times. The sequence runs out 3 residues before the end of the CDR3; the remainder is reconstructed from the germline J gene. The J gene is TRBJ2-7, the V gene TRBV30; no clear D. The CDR3 covers 14 residues. V was shortened by 0 bases and J by 0 bases, with 9 bases between the two germline ends. Germline-derived CDR1 and CDR2 are GTSNPN and SVGIG (reference sequence). CDR3 region: CAWSVWLNSYEQYF. The CDR3 DNA, read in part, is TGTGCCTGGAGTGTGTGGCTCAACTCCTACGAG.